This TCR beta chain was captured by sequencing in a study of blood T cell repertoires in COVID-19. On the study more broadly: In each case, the material was cDNA or gDNA derived from T cells, B-cell-depleted T cells, or PBMCs.

In the source study's methods: By means of reference gene primer amplification, nucleated cell counts were estimated. Sequenced by immunoSEQ multiplex PCR; TCRdb stores in-frame clones only, minus some. V, J and clone size are taken as reported in that table, and D and trimming were inferred from the DNA itself. This sample yields approximately 150,000 clones, of which roughly 80% are seen a single time; roughly 3.6% belongs to the top ten. Trimming left V 3 bases short and J 4 bases short, with 15 bases between. Germline V gene lookup returns CDR1 LNHDA and CDR2 SQIVND (reference sequence). This CDR3 spans 15 amino acids.

The clonotype comes from a man in his 70s who had recovered from COVID-19. The sample consisted of peripheral blood. This chain uses TRBV19 with TRBJ1-1; a possible D gene is TRBD1 (5 bases). CDR3 in amino acids: CASSILGTMGTEAFF. Here the CDR3 DNA reads TGTGCCAGTAGTATTTTAGGGACTATGGGCACTGAAGCTTTCTTT.